The entry that follows covers one T cell receptor beta chain sequence. No antigen is known for it. The sample originates from a study of PD-1 blockade in classical Hodgkin lymphoma. Overall study findings and caveats: Complete responders showed a baseline diversity that resembled the diversity of newly diagnosed patients. Whereas CD4+ TCR diversity had risen significantly by C4D1, CD8+ TCR diversity had not.

Data came from immunoSEQ multiplex PCR; TCRdb stores just in-frame clones and leaves some out. The data show some 23,000 clones, around 69% seen once. The CDR3 covers 13 residues. Trimming shortened V by 4 bases and J by 4 bases, and 11 bases separated the two germline ends. The V gene's germline CDR1 is SGHRS and CDR2 YFSETQ. All patients relapsed after autologous stem cell transplantation, and brentuximab vedotin exposure varied. Under best response, outcomes were complete response, partial response or progressive disease. Sample: peripheral blood mononuclear cells (PBMCs), taken at baseline. This chain connects TRBV5-1 to TRBJ1-1, with a possible D match to TRBD1 (5 bases). The TCR originated in a human donor with classical Hodgkin lymphoma. The CDR3 here is CASSGLGLTEAFF. The CDR3 DNA sequence: TGCGCCAGCAGCGGACTGGGGCTCACTGAAGCTTTCTTT.